The present T cell receptor (beta chain) was sequenced within a study of OX40 agonist ivuxolimab in advanced cancers. About the research overall: Dose-escalation subjects each had hepatocellular carcinoma, melanoma, renal cell or head and neck cancer. Checkpoint inhibitors had been given previously to approximately 41% of patients.

Germline V CDR1 and CDR2: GTSNPN, SVGIG (reference sequence). This CDR3 comprises 12 residues. The V segment lost 4 bases and the J segment 6 bases; nucleotides outside the gene matches: 3. Here immunoSEQ multiplex PCR was the method, and the copy in TCRdb shows in-frame clones only, minus some. This sample has fewer than 70,000 clones, with around 86% found just once. Concerning this clone: The antigen is not known.

Baseline was the first blood sampling point, followed by cycle 4 day 1 and cycle 7 day 1. Study-wide results and caveats: Normalized expansion of T-cell clones was also low for some nonresponders.

The source was CD4+ or CD8+ T cells sorted from blood, collected in a trial of the OX40 agonist ivuxolimab. This receptor was taken from an adult with an advanced solid tumor such as melanoma, head and neck, liver or kidney cancer. The rearrangement joins TRBV30 to TRBJ2-1; 7 bases match TRBD2. The CDR3 loop reads CAWTSGRNEQFF. The CDR3 coding sequence is TGTGCCTGGACTAGCGGACGCAATGAGCAGTTCTTC.